These 30 T cell receptor beta chains share one sample of origin, sequenced in a study of technical replicates of blood from a few donors. Here immunoSEQ multiplex PCR was the method, and the copy in TCRdb shows in-frame clones only, minus some. The sample lists about 83,000 clones, around 94% occurring once. Sequenced input: T cells isolated from PBMCs. These receptors all come from a human donor in good health.

The genes are TRBV4-1 and TRBJ2-3; tentative D call: TRBD1 (6 bases). There are 13 residues in the CDR3. Germline V lookup: CDR1 MGHRA, CDR2 YSYEKL. Trimming removed 3 bases from V and 5 bases from J, with 9 bases in between. In DNA form, the CDR3 reads TGCGCCAGCAGCCATCCCAGGGGAGATACGCAGTATTTT. Translating gives CASSHPRGDTQYF.

V is TRBV4-1 and J is TRBJ1-1; perhaps TRBD1 as D (5 bases). This CDR3 has 17 amino acids. V gave up 3 bases and J gave up 0 bases, with 17 bases separating them. Germline V gene data show CDR1 as MGHRA and CDR2 as YSYEKL. The CDR3 protein is CASSHKGLSDLNTEAFF. The CDR3 region has the DNA TGCGCCAGCAGCCATAAGGGGTTGTCAGACCTGAACACTGAAGCTTTCTTT.

The rearrangement links TRBV6-5 to TRBJ2-1; TRBD1 might be the D (5 bases). V was cut by 10 bases and J by 12 bases, with 22 bases left in between. The CDR3 runs to 13 residues. Germline assignment: CDR1 MNHEY and CDR2 SVGAGI. CDR3 DNA: TGTGCCACCCTCCAGGGTGGGCTTGGTGTGCAGTTCTTC. Protein product: CATLQGGLGVQFF.

V usage is TRBV4-1 and J usage is TRBJ2-1, with 11 bases lining up with TRBD1. Trimming removed 1 base from V and 6 bases from J; junction bases left unmatched: 8. This CDR3 is 17 amino acids long. CDR1 and CDR2 (germline): MGHRA, YSYEKL. The CDR3 is CASSQVGTGGLGNEQFF. The CDR3 DNA reads TGCGCCAGCAGCCAAGTCGGGACAGGGGGTCTAGGCAATGAGCAGTTCTTC.

This chain uses TRBV6-5 with TRBJ1-2; the match to TRBD1 covers 8 bases. Germline V gene lookup returns CDR1 MNHEY and CDR2 SVGAGI. This CDR3 comprises 16 residues. J lost 1 base, V lost 1 base, and 5 bases had no gene match. The CDR3 is CASSYFSGGVNYGYTF. The DNA of the CDR3 is TGTGCCAGCAGTTACTTCTCAGGGGGCGTTAACTATGGCTACACCTTC.

The chain recombines TRBV27 with TRBJ1-3; no clear D. V lost 5 bases, J lost 7 bases, and 12 bases lay in between. In germline, CDR1 is MNHEY, CDR2 SMNVEV (reference sequence). The CDR3 has 13 amino acids. CDR3 bases: TGTGCCAGCAGTACTCCCTCGGGGAACACCATATATTTT. This encodes CASSTPSGNTIYF.

The V and J genes are TRBV4-1 and TRBJ2-3; D is unclear. The CDR3 spans 15 residues. CDR1 and CDR2 (germline): MGHRA, YSYEKL. V lost 6 bases and J lost 0, with 13 bases in between. CDR3 DNA sequence: TGCGCCAGCAGGACCTTGGGCGCCAGCACAGATACGCAGTATTTT. Translation: CASRTLGASTDTQYF.

This clone was observed once. The gene calls are TRBV25-1 and TRBJ2-1; 12 bases line up with TRBD1. The trim removed 4 bases at V and 10 bases at J, leaving 5 bases unmatched. This CDR3 contains 14 residues. Germline CDR1 MGHDK, CDR2 SYGVNS. In DNA form, the CDR3 reads TGTGCCAGCAGTGGGGGGACAGGGGGCGTCGAGCAGTTCTTC. This codes for CASSGGTGGVEQFF.

V usage is TRBV11-2 and J usage is TRBJ2-1; the D gene is possibly TRBD1 (5 bases). In germline, CDR1 is SGHAT, CDR2 FQNNGV. Deletions cut 5 bases from V and 1 base from J, with 24 bases between. CDR3 length: 19 amino acids. The CDR3 region is CASSMFGRDRPGSYNEQFF. CDR3 DNA sequence: TGTGCCAGCAGCATGTTTGGCAGGGATCGACCCGGGTCCTACAATGAGCAGTTCTTC. Combining the CDR3 with reference TRBV11-2 and TRBJ2-1 gives the whole variable domain EAGVAQSPRYKIIEKRQSVAFWCNPISGHATLYWYQQILGQGPKLLIQFQNNGVVDDSQLPKDRFSAERLKGVDSTLKIQPAKLEDSAVYLCASSMFGRDRPGSYNEQFFGPGTRLTVL.

This chain joins TRBV6-5 and TRBJ2-3; 9 nucleotides line up with TRBD2. The CDR3 runs to 15 residues. The germline V gene has CDR1 MNHEY and CDR2 SVGAGI. Trimming at V came to 5 bases and at J to 5 bases, leaving 8 bases not matched to a gene. The CDR3 spells CASSIRGRAQDTQYF. The CDR3 DNA reads TGTGCCAGCAGTATTCGCGGGAGGGCCCAAGATACGCAGTATTTT.

This chain links TRBV12-5 with TRBJ1-1; D is unresolved. V was cut by 9 bases and J by 8 bases, with 4 bases left in between. The germline gives CDR1 LGHNT, CDR2 FRNRAP. The CDR3 is 8 residues long. CDR3 amino acids: CASFEAFF. In DNA form, the CDR3 reads TGTGCTAGCTTCGAAGCTTTCTTT.

The genes are TRBV4-1 and TRBJ1-5; a possible D gene is TRBD1 (6 bases). Trimming pared 6 bases from V and 1 base from J, leaving 31 bases between. The CDR3 has 21 amino acids. Germline V gene lookup returns CDR1 MGHRA and CDR2 YSYEKL. The CDR3 loop is CASSPTEKGRGAWASNQPQHF. DNA for the CDR3: TGCGCCAGCAGTCCGACAGAGAAGGGACGGGGGGCCTGGGCGAGCAATCAGCCCCAGCATTTT.

V gene TRBV27 combines with J gene TRBJ2-7, with TRBD2 matching over 9 bases. V shed 1 base, J shed 2 bases, and the junction held 6 bases outside the gene matches. The CDR3 consists of 16 residues. Germline CDR1 MNHEY, CDR2 SMNVEV (reference sequence). CDR3 sequence reads: CASSLLAREGTYEQYF. The CDR3, as DNA: TGTGCCAGCAGTTTATTAGCGCGGGAGGGCACCTACGAGCAGTACTTC.

This clone was recorded once. The rearrangement uses TRBV5-1 and TRBJ1-1; D may be TRBD1 (6 bases). CDR3 length: 16 amino acids. The germline CDR1 and CDR2 sequences are SGHRS and YFSETQ. Trimming cost V 0 bases and J 0 bases, with 12 bases left between them. In nucleotides, the CDR3 is TGCGCCAGCAGCTTGGTCAGGGGACAACTGAACACTGAAGCTTTCTTT. Its translation is CASSLVRGQLNTEAFF.

CDR3 sequence: CASSLLVRSYNEQFF. For the CDR3, the DNA is TGTGCCAGCAGCTTACTAGTTCGCTCCTACAATGAGCAGTTCTTC. The chain couples TRBV7-9 to TRBJ2-1; no firm D call. Deletions cut 2 bases from V and 0 bases from J, with 8 bases between. The CDR3 is made up of 15 amino acids. The germline CDR1 and CDR2 sequences are SEHNR and FQNEAQ (reference sequence). Drawing the rest from reference TRBV7-9 and TRBJ2-1, the complete variable domain is DTGVSQNPRHKITKRGQNVTFRCDPISEHNRLYWYRQTLGQGPEFLTYFQNEAQLEKSRLLSDRFSAERPKGSFSTLEIQRTEQGDSAMYLCASSLLVRSYNEQFFGPGTRLTVL.

V and J are TRBV20-1 and TRBJ2-1; no reliable D call. The V gene's germline CDR1 is DFQATT and CDR2 SNEGSKA (reference sequence). V lost 3 bases and J 9 bases, leaving 6 bases between the germline ends. The CDR3 is 10 amino acids. CDR3 coding DNA: TGCAGTGCTAGGTACGGTGAGCAGTTCTTC. Amino acids: CSARYGEQFF.

This clone was seen a single time. The V call is TRBV19, the J call TRBJ1-5, with D tentatively TRBD1 (6 bases). Deletions cut 0 bases from V and 4 bases from J, with 16 bases between. The germline V gene has CDR1 LNHDA and CDR2 SQIVND (reference sequence). The CDR3 runs to 17 residues. The CDR3 is CASSIDKWTESNQPQHF. The CDR3 DNA reads as TGTGCCAGTAGTATAGATAAGTGGACAGAAAGTAATCAGCCCCAGCATTTT.

The V gene is TRBV4-1, the J gene TRBJ2-7; 14 nucleotides line up with TRBD2. Germline lookup yields CDR1 MGHRA and CDR2 YSYEKL. The V gene end was trimmed by 2 bases and the J gene end by 9 bases; junction bases not matched to a gene: 9. The CDR3 runs to 16 residues. In DNA form, the CDR3 reads TGCGCCAGCAGCCAATTACCGGGACTAGCGGGAGTAGGGCAGTACTTC. Translated, it gives CASSQLPGLAGVGQYF.

The V gene is TRBV7-3, the J gene TRBJ2-7; unclear D gene. Per the germline V gene, CDR1 is SGHTA and CDR2 is FQGTGA. Trimming removed 1 base from V and 3 bases from J, with 7 bases in between. The CDR3 totals 13 residues. The CDR3 region is CASSLKNSYEQYF. CDR3 sequence (DNA): TGTGCCAGCAGCTTAAAGAATAGCTACGAGCAGTACTTC.

The chain employs TRBV28 and TRBJ2-7, with 10 nucleotides matching TRBD1. Germline V gene lookup returns CDR1 MDHEN and CDR2 SYDVKM. Trimming removed 6 bases from V and 3 bases from J; junction bases left unmatched: 5. The CDR3 spans 14 residues. The chain's CDR3 is CASRPTGGFYEQYF. The CDR3 DNA is TGTGCCAGCAGACCGACAGGGGGCTTCTACGAGCAGTACTTC.

This chain links TRBV7-9 with TRBJ1-4; no reliable D call. The CDR3 consists of 14 residues. The germline CDR1 and CDR2 sequences are SEHNR and FQNEAQ (reference sequence). Trimming pared 2 bases from V and 2 bases from J, leaving 6 bases between. The CDR3: CASSLSGTNEKLFF. The CDR3 DNA follows: TGTGCCAGCAGCTTATCGGGTACTAATGAAAAACTGTTTTTT.

The genes are TRBV10-1 and TRBJ2-2; D is unclear. In germline, CDR1 is WNHNN, CDR2 SYGVQD (reference sequence). The CDR3 spans 15 residues. V gave up 2 bases and J gave up 1 base, with 8 bases separating them. The CDR3 protein is CASSESSLNTGELFF. The CDR3 nucleotides are TGCGCCAGCAGTGAGAGTAGCTTGAACACCGGGGAGCTGTTTTTT.

The chain uses TRBV6-5 and TRBJ2-3; possibly TRBD2 for D (6 bases). The CDR3 contains 15 residues. In germline, CDR1 is MNHEY, CDR2 SVGAGI. V was clipped by 0 bases and J by 0 bases, with 7 bases between them. CDR3 nucleotide sequence: TGTGCCAGCAGTTACTCTGCGGGGAGCACAGATACGCAGTATTTT. It translates to CASSYSAGSTDTQYF.

The chain joins TRBV11-2 to TRBJ2-4; 7 nucleotides align to TRBD1. The germline gives CDR1 SGHAT, CDR2 FQNNGV. This CDR3 spans 15 amino acids. V gave up 1 base and J gave up 5 bases; unmatched junction bases: 5. This CDR3 is CASSLVRDSQNIQYF. CDR3 sequence (DNA): TGTGCCAGCAGCTTAGTCCGGGACAGCCAAAACATTCAGTACTTC.

The CDR3 sequence is CASSARTGAQNQPQHF. CDR3 sequence (DNA): TGTGCCAGCAGTGCTCGGACAGGCGCCCAGAATCAGCCCCAGCATTTT. This chain uses TRBV6-1 with TRBJ1-5; 7 bases match TRBD1. J gave up 4 bases and V 4 bases, and 10 bases lay outside the gene matches. The CDR3 runs to 16 residues. CDR1 and CDR2 (germline): MNHNS, SASEGT.

The chain is built from TRBV7-9 and TRBJ2-6; no clear D. V was pared by 5 bases and J by 2 bases, with 10 bases between. The CDR3 length is 15 residues. The germline gives CDR1 SEHNR, CDR2 FQNEAQ (reference sequence). In nucleotides, the CDR3 is TGTGCCAGCAGCCTAGTGGCAGCTGGGGCCAACGTCCTGACTTTC. Amino acid sequence: CASSLVAAGANVLTF.

The V gene is TRBV6-1, the J gene TRBJ1-2; D is possibly TRBD1 (5 bases). The V end lost 2 bases, the J end lost 4 bases, and 5 bases lay between the germline ends. Germline V gives CDR1 MNHNS, CDR2 SASEGT. The length of the CDR3 is 12 residues. The CDR3 here is CASSERGYGYTF. DNA for the CDR3: TGTGCCAGCAGTGAAAGGGGCTATGGCTACACCTTC.

V usage is TRBV6-4 and J usage is TRBJ2-3; 12 nucleotides agree with TRBD2. The trim removed 5 bases at V and 2 bases at J, leaving 2 bases unmatched. Germline assignment: CDR1 MRHNA and CDR2 SNTAGT. This CDR3 comprises 15 residues. The CDR3: CASSSSGRATDTQYF. DNA of the CDR3: TGTGCCAGCAGTTCTAGCGGGAGGGCCACAGATACGCAGTATTTT.

The rearrangement joins TRBV4-1 to TRBJ2-5, with 11 bases fitting TRBD2. CDR1 and CDR2 (germline): MGHRA, YSYEKL. V trimming: 4 bases; J trimming: 5 bases; junction bases outside the gene matches: 12. CDR3 size: 17 residues. CDR3 bases: TGCGCCAGCAGCCCAAGGGGTACTAGCGGGAGTACGGAGACCCAGTACTTC. Residues: CASSPRGTSGSTETQYF.

This chain connects TRBV14 to TRBJ2-3, with D unclear. Trimming stripped 1 base from V and 6 bases from J, with 5 bases between. Germline-derived CDR1 and CDR2 are SGHDN and FVKESK. This CDR3 spans 12 amino acids. In nucleotides, the CDR3 is TGTGCCAGCAGCCAAGTCTCCGATACGCAGTATTTT. It yields the protein CASSQVSDTQYF.